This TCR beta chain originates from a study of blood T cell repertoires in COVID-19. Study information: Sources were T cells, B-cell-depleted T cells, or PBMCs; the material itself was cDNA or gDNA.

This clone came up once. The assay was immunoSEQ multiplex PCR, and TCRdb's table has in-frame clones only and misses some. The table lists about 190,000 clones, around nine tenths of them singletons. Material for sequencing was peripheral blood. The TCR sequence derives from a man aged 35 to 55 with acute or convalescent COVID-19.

CDR3 DNA: TGTGCCAGCAGTGAATTAGGGACAGGCTACAATGAGCAGTTCTTC. This codes for CASSELGTGYNEQFF. The chain links TRBV2 to TRBJ2-1, with 8 bases identical to TRBD1. V was clipped by 2 bases and J by 3 bases; unmatched bases: 3. CDR1 and CDR2 (germline): SNHLY, FYNNEI. CDR3 length equals 15 residues.